The clone carrying this T cell receptor beta chain was detected only once. Its antigen is currently unknown. The entry originates in a study of T cells in localized non-small cell lung cancer. This CDR3 spans 14 amino acids. From germline, CDR1 is MNHEY and CDR2 SVGAGI. Trimming removed 3 bases from V and 5 bases from J, with 11 bases in between. Study outcomes and limitations: Sequencing covered just one tumor region, so heterogeneity cannot be ruled out. A raised T cell density in blood coincided with lengthier overall survival. There were a median roughly 60 of the top 100 tumor clones appearing in adjacent lung. Uninvolved adjacent lung, not tumor, had the highest T cell clonality.

The assay was immunoSEQ multiplex PCR, and TCRdb's table has in-frame clones only and misses some. The sample includes 12,000 to 15,000 clones, about 80% of them seen just once. The sequence was collected from a female donor older than 55 with stage I squamous cell lung carcinoma. This chain links TRBV6-5 with TRBJ2-1; D not resolved. Sequenced here: peripheral blood, sampled before any cancer treatment. Here the CDR3 DNA reads TGTGCCAGCAGTTATTCCGGACGGGACAATGAGCAGTTCTTC. The encoded protein is CASSYSGRDNEQFF.